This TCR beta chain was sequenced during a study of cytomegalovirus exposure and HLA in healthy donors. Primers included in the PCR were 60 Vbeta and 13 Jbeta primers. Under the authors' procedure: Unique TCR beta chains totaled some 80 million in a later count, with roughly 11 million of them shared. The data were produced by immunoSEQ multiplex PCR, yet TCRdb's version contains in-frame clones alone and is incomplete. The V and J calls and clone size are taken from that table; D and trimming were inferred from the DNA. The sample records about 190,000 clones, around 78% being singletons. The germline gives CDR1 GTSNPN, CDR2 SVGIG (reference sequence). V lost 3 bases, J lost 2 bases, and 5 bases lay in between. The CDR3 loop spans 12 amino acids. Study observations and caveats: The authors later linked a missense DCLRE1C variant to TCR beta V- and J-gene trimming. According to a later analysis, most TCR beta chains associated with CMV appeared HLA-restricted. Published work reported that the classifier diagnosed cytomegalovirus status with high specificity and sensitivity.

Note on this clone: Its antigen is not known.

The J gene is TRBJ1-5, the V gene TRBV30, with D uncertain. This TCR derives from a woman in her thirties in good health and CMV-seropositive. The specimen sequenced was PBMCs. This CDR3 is CAWSRGNQPQHF. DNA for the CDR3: TGTGCCTGGAGCCGCGGCAATCAGCCCCAGCATTTT.